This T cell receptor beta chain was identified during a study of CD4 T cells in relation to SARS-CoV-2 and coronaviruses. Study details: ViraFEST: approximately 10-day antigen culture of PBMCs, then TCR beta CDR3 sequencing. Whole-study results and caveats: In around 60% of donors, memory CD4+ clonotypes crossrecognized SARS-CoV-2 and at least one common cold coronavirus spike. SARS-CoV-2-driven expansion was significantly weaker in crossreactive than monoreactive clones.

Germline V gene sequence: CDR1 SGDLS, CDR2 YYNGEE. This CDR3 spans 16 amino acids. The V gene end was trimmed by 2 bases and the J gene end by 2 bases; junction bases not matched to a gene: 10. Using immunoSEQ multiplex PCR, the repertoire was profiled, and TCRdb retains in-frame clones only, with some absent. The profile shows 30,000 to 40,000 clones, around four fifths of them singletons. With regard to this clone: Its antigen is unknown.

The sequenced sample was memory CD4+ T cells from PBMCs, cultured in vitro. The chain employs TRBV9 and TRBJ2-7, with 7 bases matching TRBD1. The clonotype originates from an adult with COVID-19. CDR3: CASSVRGDSHTYEQYF. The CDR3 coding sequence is TGTGCCAGCAGCGTCCGTGGGGACAGCCACACCTACGAGCAGTACTTC.